One and the same sample provided the 13 T cell receptor beta chains below, sequenced in a study of OX40 agonist ivuxolimab in advanced cancers. The protocol was immunoSEQ multiplex PCR, while the TCRdb copy is restricted to in-frame clones and leaves out a portion. Altogether tens of thousands of clones are present, about 78% being singletons, with the ten largest covering about 5%. The sample in question was CD4+ or CD8+ T cells sorted from blood, obtained in a trial of the OX40 agonist ivuxolimab. The receptors originated from an adult with an advanced solid tumor such as melanoma, head and neck, liver or kidney cancer.

The chain joins TRBV10-3 to TRBJ2-3; D is possibly TRBD2 (5 bases). The CDR3 spans 15 residues. The V end lost 2 bases, the J end lost 3 bases, and 12 bases lay between the germline ends. In germline, CDR1 is ENHRY, CDR2 SYGVKD. The CDR3: CAISEGVRGTDTQYF. CDR3 sequence (DNA): TGTGCCATCAGTGAGGGGGTCCGGGGTACAGATACGCAGTATTTT.

The chain links TRBV7-6 to TRBJ2-5; TRBD1 matches 9 bases. The better agreement between TRBJ2-7 and the DNA end casts doubt on the J call. This CDR3 spans 13 amino acids. From germline, CDR1 is SGHVS and CDR2 FNYEAQ. This chain's CDR3 is CASSSYRGHEQYF. In DNA form, the CDR3 reads TGTGCCAGCAGCTCGTACAGGGGGCACGAGCAGTACTTC.

The rearrangement joins TRBV28 to TRBJ1-6; D may be TRBD1 (6 bases). Trimming cost V 4 bases and J 10 bases, with 29 bases left between them. The CDR3 has 19 amino acids. Germline V lookup: CDR1 MDHEN, CDR2 SYDVKM. This chain's CDR3 is CASSSAAGVKGGGSSPLHF. CDR3 DNA sequence: TGTGCCAGCAGTTCAGCGGCGGGGGTGAAAGGGGGAGGGTCCTCACCCCTCCACTTT.

The chain recombines TRBV30 with TRBJ1-4; TRBD1 matches at 10 bases. The V gene end was trimmed by 3 bases and the J gene end by 4 bases; junction bases not matched to a gene: 8. Germline CDR1 reads GTSNPN; CDR2 reads SVGIG (reference sequence). CDR3 length equals 16 residues. The CDR3 nucleotides are TGTGCCTGGAGCTCGGGACAGGGGTCCTATAATGAAAAACTGTTTTTT. Its translation is CAWSSGQGSYNEKLFF.

The J gene is TRBJ1-2, the V gene TRBV15; D gene uncertain. The CDR3 has 15 residues. Deletions cut 1 base from V and 6 bases from J, with 15 bases between. The germline gives CDR1 LNHNV, CDR2 YYDKDF (reference sequence). The DNA for the CDR3 is TGTGCCACCAGCAGAGGAAGTGTAGGGCGTGATGGCTACACCTTC. Protein: CATSRGSVGRDGYTF.

On this clone itself: One junction end disagrees with the germline gene, perhaps due to a read error. This chain links TRBV7-9 with TRBJ2-5; TRBD2 matches 13 bases. CDR3 length: 16 residues. Germline CDR1 is SEHNR and CDR2 is FQNEAQ (reference sequence). CDR3 in amino acids: CASSLERTSGRGTQYF. The CDR3 DNA sequence: TGTGCCAGTAGCTTAGAACGGACTAGCGGGAGAGGGACCCAGTACTTC.

The rearrangement links TRBV2 to TRBJ2-7; 10 bases agree with TRBD1. CDR3 length equals 15 residues. Germline lookup yields CDR1 SNHLY and CDR2 FYNNEI. V shed 6 bases and J 6 bases; nucleotides not matched to a gene: 11. CDR3 sequence reads: CASRKGQGLPSEQYF. As DNA, the CDR3 is TGTGCCAGCAGAAAGGGACAGGGGCTCCCCTCCGAGCAGTACTTC.

The rearrangement joins TRBV5-1 to TRBJ2-7, with 7 bases fitting TRBD2. There are 14 residues in the CDR3. With V trimmed by 2 bases and J by 1 base, 3 bases remained unmatched. The germline gives CDR1 SGHRS, CDR2 YFSETQ. The CDR3 DNA follows: TGCGCCAGCAGCTTCCAGGGAGGGTCCTACGAGCAGTACTTC. Its translation is CASSFQGGSYEQYF. The full variable domain, its missing parts supplied by reference TRBV5-1 and TRBJ2-7, is KAGVTQTPRYLIKTRGQQVTLSCSPISGHRSVSWYQQTPGQGLQFLFEYFSETQRNKGNFPGRFSGRQFSNSRSEMNVSTLELGDSALYLCASSFQGGSYEQYFGPGTRLTVT.

This clone was seen a few times. Other nucleotide sequences from this sample produce the same CDR3. J is TRBJ1-1 and V is TRBV18; D call uncertain. This CDR3 spans 14 amino acids. V was clipped by 3 bases and J by 1 base, with 9 bases between them. Germline-derived CDR1 and CDR2 are KGHSH and LQKENI. The CDR3 bases are TGTGCCAGCTCACCGGTTTCCAGGAACACTGAAGCTTTCTTT. Protein product: CASSPVSRNTEAFF.

The chain has TRBV9 and TRBJ2-2; tentatively, D is TRBD2 (6 bases). The CDR3 contains 16 residues. Trimming stripped 3 bases from V and 3 bases from J, with 15 bases between. Germline-derived CDR1 and CDR2 are SGDLS and YYNGEE. In DNA form, the CDR3 reads TGTGCCAGCAGCGACCTGGAGGGCTATGACACCGGGGAGCTGTTTTTT. Encoded protein: CASSDLEGYDTGELFF.

The chain carries TRBV19 and TRBJ1-1, with unresolved D. V dropped 6 bases and J dropped 1 base, with 9 bases sitting between them. This CDR3 has 13 residues. Per the germline V gene, CDR1 is LNHDA and CDR2 is SQIVND (reference sequence). The CDR3 protein is CASSPTQNTEAFF. The DNA of the CDR3 is TGTGCCAGTAGCCCCACACAGAACACTGAAGCTTTCTTT.

As concerns this clone: The junction departs from germline at one end; a sequencing error may be responsible. The chain uses TRBV6-1 and TRBJ2-1, with 7 bases fitting TRBD1. The CDR3 spans 16 residues. Per germline, CDR1 MNHNS and CDR2 SASEGT. CDR3 nucleotide sequence: TGTGCCATCAGTGAGGCGGACAGGATCGGCTTTAGTGAGCAGTTCTTC. Its protein is CAISEADRIGFSEQFF.

The chain employs TRBV5-4 and TRBJ1-2; no clear D gene. CDR1 and CDR2 (germline): SGHNT, YYREEE (reference sequence). The CDR3 has 12 amino acids. The V gene lost 0 bases and the J gene lost 8 bases, with 8 bases spanning the gap. This chain's CDR3 is CASSLEGHGYTF. For the CDR3, the DNA is TGTGCCAGCAGCTTGGAGGGCCACGGCTACACCTTC.